A selection of T cell receptor beta chains follows, all from one sample in a study of identical twins. TCRdb passed the 5' RACE reads through MiXCR, listing each CDR3 protein once. Here the sample spans some 320,000 distinct CDR3 sequences, 12% being singletons. The data were also submitted as part of a second study, on yellow fever vaccine responses in identical twins.

The specimen was CD8+ T cells sorted from blood. The receptor source for this set is a woman aged 18-29 years in good health. The CDR3 runs from the conserved cysteine through the conserved F or W. Fields, in order: V gene, J gene, CDR3 protein.

TRBV5-1	TRBJ2-2	CASSRDNRDANTGELFF
TRBV24-1	TRBJ2-5	CATSDPTSPTGLQETQYF
TRBV2	TRBJ2-7	CASSASEGLYEQYF
TRBV4-2	TRBJ1-1	CASSQEGSAGIAEAFF
TRBV12-3/TRBV12-4	TRBJ2-7	CASSPFIVGENHEQYF
TRBV29-1	TRBJ2-5	CSTGPPPTGAQETQYF
TRBV9	TRBJ2-5	CASSVSWGQGETQYF
TRBV9	TRBJ2-2	CASSASWTGELFF
TRBV28	TRBJ2-1	CANRQGGLLTDNEQFF
TRBV29-1	TRBJ2-1	CSVGGQGARNEQFF
TRBV28	TRBJ1-1	CASLRTPEAFF
TRBV20-1	TRBJ2-1	CSARDSSGSPDEQFF
TRBV28	TRBJ2-5	CASSRTGGRETQYF
TRBV6-5	TRBJ2-5	CASSYSGLGTQYF
TRBV7-9	TRBJ2-1	CASSLVGTVNEQFF
TRBV20-1	TRBJ2-1	CSARPGTGSTNEQFF
TRBV6-1	TRBJ2-1	CASSDASGGAESEFF
TRBV2	TRBJ2-3	CASSEYPGQGNTDTQYF
TRBV7-3	TRBJ1-1	CASSPLGGEAFF
TRBV11-1	TRBJ2-3	CASSLEGLFLTSTDTQYF
TRBV5-1	TRBJ2-6	CASSSGHTSSGANVLTF
TRBV5-1	TRBJ2-7	CASSLGRAAYEQYF
TRBV6-4	TRBJ2-3	CASSDSRSSGGSDTQYF
TRBV28	TRBJ1-4	CASSVQGWDEKLFF
TRBV7-8	TRBJ2-3	CASSFLAVTSTDTQYF
TRBV4-2	TRBJ1-1	CASSQAYRKSPSAFVGNTEAFF
TRBV10-3	TRBJ2-1	CAISLTNNEQFF
TRBV4-1	TRBJ2-7	CASSQPNWGGAHEQYF
TRBV7-2	TRBJ2-1	CASSSYGLAGMDEQFF
TRBV9	TRBJ2-2	CASSASPARRGAGELFF
TRBV4-1	TRBJ2-1	CASSQDERRQGTPSSYNEQFF
TRBV20-1	TRBJ2-3	CSARDVEVYGTQYF
TRBV2	TRBJ2-7	CASSREGGSYEQYF
TRBV13	TRBJ2-7	CASSEGETYEQYF
TRBV20-1	TRBJ2-1	CSARDPGLDFRQFF
TRBV6-4	TRBJ2-1	CASSESGTSGEQFF
TRBV9	TRBJ2-3	CASSSGRVTDTQYF
TRBV7-6	TRBJ2-7	CASSSRLAGGNEQYF
TRBV6-1	TRBJ1-1	CASSEIMVTEAFF
TRBV4-1	TRBJ1-5	CASSQARTGFNQPQHF
TRBV20-1	TRBJ1-2	CSARDDRHYGYTF
TRBV4-1	TRBJ2-2	CASSNGGGTGELFF
TRBV12-3/TRBV12-4	TRBJ1-2	CASRGDREITNYGYTF
TRBV12-3/TRBV12-4	TRBJ1-6	CASSATTPVWNSPLHF
TRBV20-1	TRBJ2-7	CSAEGLDRGVDYEQYF
TRBV11-2	TRBJ2-2	CASSLEVRAGREVPNTGELFF
TRBV3-1	TRBJ2-7	CASSQGRSVYEQYF
TRBV29-1	TRBJ2-7	CSAVGSVYEQYF
TRBV7-9	TRBJ2-1	CASSLVARYRNEQFF
TRBV9	TRBJ1-5	CHEYSNQPQHF
TRBV24-1	TRBJ2-2	CATSDRSGRSPNTGELFF
TRBV2	TRBJ2-1	CASSVGGLSYNEQFF
TRBV10-3	TRBJ1-5	CAISGDGLVQPQHF
TRBV28	TRBJ1-1	CASHRPFGYTEAFF
TRBV29-1	TRBJ2-2	CSVELTGTGELFF
TRBV24-1	TRBJ2-1	CATSGTSWGNEQFF
TRBV12-3/TRBV12-4	TRBJ1-6	CASSLGEYNSPLHF
TRBV15	TRBJ2-1	CATSPGGLSNEQFF
TRBV20-1	TRBJ2-3	CSARAQGLAGPYTDTQYF
TRBV7-9	TRBJ2-1	CASSFSGTSRNEQFF